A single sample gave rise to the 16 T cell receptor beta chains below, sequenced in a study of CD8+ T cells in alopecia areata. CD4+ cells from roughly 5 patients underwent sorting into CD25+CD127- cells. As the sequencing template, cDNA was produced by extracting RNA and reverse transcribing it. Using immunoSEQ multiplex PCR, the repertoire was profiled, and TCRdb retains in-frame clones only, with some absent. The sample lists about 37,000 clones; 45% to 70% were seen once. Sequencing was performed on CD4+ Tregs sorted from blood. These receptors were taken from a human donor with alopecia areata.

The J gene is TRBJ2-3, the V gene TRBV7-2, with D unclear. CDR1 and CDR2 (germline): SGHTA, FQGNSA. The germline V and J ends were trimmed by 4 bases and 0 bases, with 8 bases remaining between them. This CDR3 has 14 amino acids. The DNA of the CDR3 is TGTGCCAGCAGCTCCTTTCCTAGCACAGATACGCAGTATTTT. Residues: CASSSFPSTDTQYF.

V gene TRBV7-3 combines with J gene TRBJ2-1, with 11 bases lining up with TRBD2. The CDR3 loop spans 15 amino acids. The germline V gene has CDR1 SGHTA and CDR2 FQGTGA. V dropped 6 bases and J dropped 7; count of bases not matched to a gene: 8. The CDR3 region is CASSYMTSGTNEQFF. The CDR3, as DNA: TGTGCCAGCAGTTATATGACTAGCGGGACGAATGAGCAGTTCTTC.

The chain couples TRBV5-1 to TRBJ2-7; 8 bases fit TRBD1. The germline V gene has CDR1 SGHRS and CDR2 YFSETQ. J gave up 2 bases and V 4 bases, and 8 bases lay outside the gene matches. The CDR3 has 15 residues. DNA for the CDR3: TGCGCCAGCAGCGTCGGGACAGGCATAACCTACGAGCAGTACTTC. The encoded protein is CASSVGTGITYEQYF.

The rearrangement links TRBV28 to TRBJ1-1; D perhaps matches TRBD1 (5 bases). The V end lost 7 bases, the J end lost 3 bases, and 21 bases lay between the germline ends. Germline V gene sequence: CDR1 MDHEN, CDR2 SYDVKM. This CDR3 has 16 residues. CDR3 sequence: CASNSGAGGGDTEAFF. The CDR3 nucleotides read TGTGCCAGCAACTCTGGGGCGGGAGGAGGAGACACTGAAGCTTTCTTT.

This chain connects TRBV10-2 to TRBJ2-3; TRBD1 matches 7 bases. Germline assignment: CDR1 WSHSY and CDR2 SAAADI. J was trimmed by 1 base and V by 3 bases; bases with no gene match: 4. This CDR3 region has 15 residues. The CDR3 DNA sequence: TGCGCCAGCAGTGATCAGGGGACAGGCACAGATACGCAGTATTTT. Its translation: CASSDQGTGTDTQYF.

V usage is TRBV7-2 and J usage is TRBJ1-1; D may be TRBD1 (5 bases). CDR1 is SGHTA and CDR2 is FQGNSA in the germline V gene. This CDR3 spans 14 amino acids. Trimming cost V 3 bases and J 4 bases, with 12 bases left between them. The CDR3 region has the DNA TGTGCCAGCAGCTTGGGGGTAAGGTCCACTGAAGCTTTCTTT. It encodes CASSLGVRSTEAFF.

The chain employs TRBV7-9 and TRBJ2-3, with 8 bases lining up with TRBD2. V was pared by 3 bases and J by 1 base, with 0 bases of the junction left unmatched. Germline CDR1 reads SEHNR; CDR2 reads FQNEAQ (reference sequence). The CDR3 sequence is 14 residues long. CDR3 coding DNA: TGTGCCAGCAGCTTTAGCGGGGGCACAGATACGCAGTATTTT. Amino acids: CASSFSGGTDTQYF.

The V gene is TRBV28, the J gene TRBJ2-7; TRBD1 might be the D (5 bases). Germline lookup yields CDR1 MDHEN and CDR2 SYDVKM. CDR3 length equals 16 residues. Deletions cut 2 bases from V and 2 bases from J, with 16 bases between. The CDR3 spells CASSLITQGVPYEQYF. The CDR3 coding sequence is TGTGCCAGCAGTTTAATCACGCAGGGTGTTCCCTACGAGCAGTACTTC.

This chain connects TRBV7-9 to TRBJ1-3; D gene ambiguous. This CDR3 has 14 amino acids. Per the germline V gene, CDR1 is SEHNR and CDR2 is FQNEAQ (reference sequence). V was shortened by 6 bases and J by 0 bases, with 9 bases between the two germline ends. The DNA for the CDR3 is TGTGCCAGCAGTCGTGGGTTCTCTGGAAACACCATATATTTT. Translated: CASSRGFSGNTIYF.

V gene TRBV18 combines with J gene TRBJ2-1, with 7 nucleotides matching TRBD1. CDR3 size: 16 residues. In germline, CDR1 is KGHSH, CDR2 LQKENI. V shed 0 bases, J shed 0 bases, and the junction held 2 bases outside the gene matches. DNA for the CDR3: TGTGCCAGCTCACCACCGACAGGGAGCTCCTACAATGAGCAGTTCTTC. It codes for CASSPPTGSSYNEQFF.

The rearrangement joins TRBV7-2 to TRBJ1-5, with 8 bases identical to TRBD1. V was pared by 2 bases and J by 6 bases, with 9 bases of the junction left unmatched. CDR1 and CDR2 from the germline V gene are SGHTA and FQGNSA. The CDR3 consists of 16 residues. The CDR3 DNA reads TGTGCCAGCAGCTTATTAACAGGGGGTATCGGTCAGCCCCAGCATTTT. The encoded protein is CASSLLTGGIGQPQHF.

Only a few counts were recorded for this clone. DNA of the CDR3: TGTGCCAGCAGTGCCCGGACTAGCGGGTACAATGAGCAGTTCTTC. This gives the protein CASSARTSGYNEQFF. The chain is built from TRBV6-4 and TRBJ2-1, with 11 bases matching TRBD2. V shed 4 bases and J 4 bases; nucleotides not matched to a gene: 3. The CDR3 has 15 amino acids. Germline CDR1 reads MRHNA; CDR2 reads SNTAGT.

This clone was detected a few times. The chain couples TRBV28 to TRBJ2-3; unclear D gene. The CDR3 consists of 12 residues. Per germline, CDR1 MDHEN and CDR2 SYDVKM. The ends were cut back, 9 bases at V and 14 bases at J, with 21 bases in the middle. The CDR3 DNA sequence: TGTGCCAGTACCAGTTTGGCAACACCTGGGTATTTT. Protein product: CASTSLATPGYF.

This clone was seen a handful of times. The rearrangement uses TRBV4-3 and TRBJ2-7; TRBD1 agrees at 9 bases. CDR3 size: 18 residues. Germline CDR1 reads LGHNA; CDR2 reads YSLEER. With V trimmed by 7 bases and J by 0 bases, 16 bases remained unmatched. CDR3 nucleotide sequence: TGCGCCAGCACCGATCTTGGGGGGACAGGGAGGGACTCCTACGAGCAGTACTTC. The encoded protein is CASTDLGGTGRDSYEQYF.

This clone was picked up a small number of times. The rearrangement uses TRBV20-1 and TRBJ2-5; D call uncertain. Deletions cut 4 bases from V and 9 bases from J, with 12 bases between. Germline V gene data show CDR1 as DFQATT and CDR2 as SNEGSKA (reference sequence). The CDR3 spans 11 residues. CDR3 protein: CSATTGTAQYF. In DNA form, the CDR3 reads TGCAGTGCTACCACCGGCACGGCCCAGTACTTC.

The CDR3: CASSLRWIGRGTDTQYF. In DNA form, the CDR3 reads TGTGCCAGCAGCTTGAGGTGGATCGGGCGCGGCACAGATACGCAGTATTTT. The chain uses TRBV7-8 and TRBJ2-3; D gene unclear. Germline CDR1 is SGHVS and CDR2 is FQNEAQ. The V gene lost 3 bases and the J gene lost 1 base, with 17 bases spanning the gap. The CDR3 loop spans 17 amino acids.